These 16 T cell receptor beta chains share one sample of origin, sequenced in a study of technical replicates of blood from a handful of donors. Profiling relied on immunoSEQ multiplex PCR, and the TCRdb table lists in-frame clones only, not all of them. The sample records tens of thousands of clones, approximately 93% being singletons. The sequencing input was T cells isolated from PBMCs. The source of these receptors is a human donor in good health.

The chain couples TRBV9 to TRBJ2-1; 9 bases map to TRBD1. Germline V lookup: CDR1 SGDLS, CDR2 YYNGEE. This CDR3 has 15 amino acids. The V segment lost 4 bases and the J segment 7 bases; nucleotides outside the gene matches: 9. DNA for the CDR3: TGTGCCAGCAGCCACACGGGACAGGGAGGAAATGAGCAGTTCTTC. Protein: CASSHTGQGGNEQFF.

In DNA, the CDR3 is TGTGCCTGGGAGCGAGCGGGAGGCTTGAATGAGCAGTTCTTC. The encoded protein is CAWERAGGLNEQFF. This sequence joins TRBV30 and TRBJ2-1; TRBD2 aligns across 9 bases. The J segment lost 7 bases and the V segment lost 5 bases, leaving 9 bases of the junction unmatched. This CDR3 region has 14 residues. Germline CDR1 reads GTSNPN; CDR2 reads SVGIG (reference sequence).

The chain has TRBV28 and TRBJ2-7, with a weak D call TRBD1 (5 bases). In germline, CDR1 is MDHEN, CDR2 SYDVKM. Trimming stripped 6 bases from V and 4 bases from J, with 13 bases between. The CDR3 extends over 13 amino acids. For the CDR3, the DNA is TGTGCCAGCAGCAGCTATCAGGGTTACGAGCAGTACTTC. Protein sequence: CASSSYQGYEQYF.

This clone was seen a few times. This rearrangement joins TRBV2 to TRBJ1-2, with D possibly TRBD1 on 6 matching bases. Looked up from germline, CDR1 is SNHLY and CDR2 is FYNNEI. V gave up 5 bases and J gave up 5 bases, with 18 bases separating them. The CDR3 has 15 residues. CDR3 residues: CASSMGARGLYGYTF. DNA for the CDR3: TGTGCCAGCAGTATGGGGGCCAGGGGTCTATATGGCTACACCTTC.

The CDR3: CAWSALSRDPDGYTF. DNA of the CDR3: TGTGCCTGGAGTGCCTTATCCAGGGATCCAGATGGCTACACCTTC. This chain links TRBV30 with TRBJ1-2; D is perhaps TRBD1 (5 bases). Per the germline V gene, CDR1 is GTSNPN and CDR2 is SVGIG (reference sequence). Trimming left V 1 base short and J 6 bases short, with 18 bases between. The CDR3 has 15 residues.

The table lists this clone with a count of one. This chain uses TRBV10-3 with TRBJ1-4; TRBD1 agrees at 10 bases. The CDR3 contains 15 residues. Per the germline V gene, CDR1 is ENHRY and CDR2 is SYGVKD. V lost 4 bases, J lost 7 bases, and 6 bases stayed unmatched. The CDR3, as DNA: TGTGCCATCAGTGGGGACAGGGGAATCCGTGAAAAACTGTTTTTT. This encodes CAISGDRGIREKLFF.

The chain couples TRBV27 to TRBJ1-2; D is unresolved. Deletions cut 0 bases from V and 3 bases from J, with 5 bases between. Germline CDR1 and CDR2: MNHEY and SMNVEV (reference sequence). The CDR3 sequence is 13 residues long. CDR3 sequence: CASSLSSHYGYTF. The CDR3 nucleotides are TGTGCCAGCAGTTTATCTAGCCACTATGGCTACACCTTC.

The chain has TRBV19 and TRBJ2-2, with a possible D match to TRBD1 (6 bases). Trimming took off 5 bases at V and 1 base at J, with 8 bases between the two ends. In germline, CDR1 is LNHDA, CDR2 SQIVND (reference sequence). The CDR3 extends over 14 amino acids. CDR3 sequence reads: CASSLQGNTGELFF. CDR3 nucleotide sequence: TGTGCCAGTAGTTTACAGGGGAACACCGGGGAGCTGTTTTTT.

This sequence joins TRBV28 and TRBJ1-2; D call uncertain. Trimming shortened V by 2 bases and J by 7 bases, and 11 bases separated the two germline ends. There are 13 residues in the CDR3. Germline V gene lookup returns CDR1 MDHEN and CDR2 SYDVKM. The CDR3 loop is CASSLPDFRGYTF. As DNA, the CDR3 is TGTGCCAGCAGTTTACCAGACTTCCGTGGCTACACCTTC.

The chain recombines TRBV5-4 with TRBJ2-3; TRBD1 might be the D (5 bases). The CDR3 covers 14 residues. CDR1 is SGHNT and CDR2 is YYREEE in the germline V gene (reference sequence). With 4 bases removed from V and 6 bases from J, the gap between germline ends came to 15 bases. CDR3 sequence: CASSLGRVGDTQYF. In DNA, the CDR3 is TGTGCCAGCAGCCTGGGCAGGGTAGGGGATACGCAGTATTTT.

The chain couples TRBV27 to TRBJ1-2, with a weak D call TRBD1 (5 bases). V lost 6 bases to trimming and J lost 10 bases, with 15 bases between them. Germline assignment: CDR1 MNHEY and CDR2 SMNVEV (reference sequence). CDR3 length: 12 residues. The CDR3 DNA follows: TGTGCCAGCAGCCCAAGTCAAGGGGTCTACACCTTC. This sequence encodes CASSPSQGVYTF.

The chain has TRBV7-9 and TRBJ2-7, with 13 bases that match TRBD2. The ends lost 1 base at V and 4 bases at J; junction bases unmatched: 4. This CDR3 region has 16 residues. Germline CDR1 and CDR2: SEHNR and FQNEAQ (reference sequence). The CDR3 DNA sequence: TGTGCCAGCAGCTTAGTACTAGCGGGAGGGCGGTACGAGCAGTACTTC. Translated, it gives CASSLVLAGGRYEQYF.

The J gene is TRBJ2-7, the V gene TRBV9; TRBD2 matches 10 bases. Germline CDR1 and CDR2: SGDLS and YYNGEE. The CDR3 consists of 16 residues. Trimming removed 1 base from V and 5 bases from J; junction bases left unmatched: 9. Here the CDR3 DNA reads TGTGCCAGCAGCGTAAGTTTACTAGCGGGATTTAACGAGCAGTACTTC. Translation: CASSVSLLAGFNEQYF.

The chain uses TRBV5-8 and TRBJ1-5, with a possible D match to TRBD1 (6 bases). V was pared by 0 bases and J by 3 bases, with 7 bases between. The CDR3 length is 14 residues. CDR1 and CDR2 from the germline V gene are SGHTS and YDEGEE. DNA of the CDR3: TGTGCCAGCAGCTTGGGGACAGTCAATCAGCCCCAGCATTTT. It yields the protein CASSLGTVNQPQHF.

The chain carries TRBV29-1 and TRBJ2-4; 12 bases are a match to TRBD2. V gave up 3 bases and J gave up 8 bases; unmatched junction bases: 14. The CDR3 spans 17 residues. Looked up from germline, CDR1 is SQVTM and CDR2 is ANQGSEA. The CDR3 nucleotides are TGCAGCGTTGAGGGACTGGGCCTAGCGGGAGGGGAGTACATTCAGTACTTC. Translated, it gives CSVEGLGLAGGEYIQYF.

The J gene is TRBJ1-2, the V gene TRBV19; no reliable D call. Looked up from germline, CDR1 is LNHDA and CDR2 is SQIVND (reference sequence). The CDR3 spans 14 residues. Trimming took off 7 bases at V and 2 bases at J, with 14 bases between the two ends. CDR3 protein: CASTIESRNYGYTF. The CDR3 DNA sequence: TGTGCCAGTACCATCGAGAGTCGGAACTATGGCTACACCTTC.